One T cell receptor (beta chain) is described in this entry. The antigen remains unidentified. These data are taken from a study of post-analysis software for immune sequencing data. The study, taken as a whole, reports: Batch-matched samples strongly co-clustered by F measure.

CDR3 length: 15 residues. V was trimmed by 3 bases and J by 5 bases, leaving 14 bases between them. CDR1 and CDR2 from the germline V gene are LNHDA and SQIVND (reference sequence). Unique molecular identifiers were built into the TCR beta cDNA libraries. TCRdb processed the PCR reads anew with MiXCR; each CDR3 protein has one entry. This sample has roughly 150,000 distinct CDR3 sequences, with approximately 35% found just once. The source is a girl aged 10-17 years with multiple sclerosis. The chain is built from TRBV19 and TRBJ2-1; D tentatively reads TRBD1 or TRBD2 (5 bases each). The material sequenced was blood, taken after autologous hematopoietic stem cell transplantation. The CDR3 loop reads CASSITAGTDNEQFF. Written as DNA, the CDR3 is TGTGCCAGTAGTATCACAGCAGGGACCGACAATGAGCAGTTCTTC. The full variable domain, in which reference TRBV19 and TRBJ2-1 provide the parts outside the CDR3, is DGGITQSPKYLFRKEGQNVTLSCEQNLNHDAMYWYRQDPGQGLRLIYYSQIVNDFQKGDIAEGYSVSREKKESFPLTVTSAQKNPTAFYLCASSITAGTDNEQFFGPGTRLTVL.